This T cell receptor (beta chain) comes out of a study of metastatic and nonmetastatic thyroid tumors. Worth noting for this clone: Its antigen is not identified.

Study observations and caveats: Versus benign nodules, malignant thyroid tumors reportedly had significantly higher TCR beta diversity, in blood and tumor.

TCRdb redid the clone calls on the PCR reads using MiXCR. The sample shows approximately 13,000 clones, 20% to 25% of them seen only once. All patients were treatment-naive before thyroid surgery. Germline V gene data show CDR1 as DFQATT and CDR2 as SNEGSKA (reference sequence). This CDR3 contains 10 residues. Trimming took 6 bases from V and 6 from J, leaving 9 bases between them. The clonotype was recovered from a female donor with papillary thyroid cancer or a benign thyroid nodule (not recorded which). Some clones in this sample may be carry-over from other donors' samples. The sequenced material came from blood. This sequence joins TRBV20-1 and TRBJ2-7, with D maybe TRBD2 (5 bases). CDR3: CSAFRGEQYF. The CDR3 bases are TGCAGTGCCTTCCGGGGCGAGCAGTACTTC.